The T cell receptor beta chain under discussion was sequenced for a study of CD4+ T cells in melanoma. Looked up from germline, CDR1 is GTSNPN and CDR2 is SVGIG (reference sequence). Trimming pared 8 bases from V and 0 bases from J, leaving 17 bases between. This CDR3 spans 15 amino acids. This clone was picked up one time. Using immunoSEQ multiplex PCR, the repertoire was profiled, and TCRdb retains in-frame clones only, with some absent. The profile covers 6,600 or so clones, with around 62% appearing a single time and around a fifth taken by the ten largest. The sample comprised cells from a culture (not recorded whether cultured in vitro). The J gene is TRBJ1-3, the V gene TRBV30, with D possibly TRBD1 on 6 matching bases. The TCR comes from a human donor with melanoma. This CDR3 is CAGNRENGSGNTIYF. DNA of the CDR3: TGTGCCGGGAACAGGGAAAACGGCTCTGGAAACACCATATATTTT.